The entry below describes one T cell receptor beta chain. CDR1 and CDR2 from the germline V gene are SGDLS and YYNGEE. The V gene end was trimmed by 6 bases and the J gene end by 4 bases; junction bases not matched to a gene: 9. This CDR3 comprises 14 residues. These data originate in a study of blood T cell repertoires in COVID-19. Overall study: Specimens from acute and convalescent COVID-19 originated in the United States, Italy and Spain.

Original handling: Estimation of nucleated cell counts relied on the amplification of reference gene primers. Data came from immunoSEQ multiplex PCR; TCRdb stores just in-frame clones and leaves some out. V and J calls plus clone size are reproduced from that table; the DNA served to infer D and trimming. The sample includes over 120,000 clones, 70% to 85% of them seen just once. This clonotype was obtained from a woman over 75 with acute or convalescent COVID-19. This chain uses TRBV9 with TRBJ1-2; 7 bases align to TRBD1. Sequencing was performed on peripheral blood. The CDR3 nucleotides read TGTGCCAGCATCGGACAGGAGAGCGTCTATGGCTACACCTTC. This gives the protein CASIGQESVYGYTF.